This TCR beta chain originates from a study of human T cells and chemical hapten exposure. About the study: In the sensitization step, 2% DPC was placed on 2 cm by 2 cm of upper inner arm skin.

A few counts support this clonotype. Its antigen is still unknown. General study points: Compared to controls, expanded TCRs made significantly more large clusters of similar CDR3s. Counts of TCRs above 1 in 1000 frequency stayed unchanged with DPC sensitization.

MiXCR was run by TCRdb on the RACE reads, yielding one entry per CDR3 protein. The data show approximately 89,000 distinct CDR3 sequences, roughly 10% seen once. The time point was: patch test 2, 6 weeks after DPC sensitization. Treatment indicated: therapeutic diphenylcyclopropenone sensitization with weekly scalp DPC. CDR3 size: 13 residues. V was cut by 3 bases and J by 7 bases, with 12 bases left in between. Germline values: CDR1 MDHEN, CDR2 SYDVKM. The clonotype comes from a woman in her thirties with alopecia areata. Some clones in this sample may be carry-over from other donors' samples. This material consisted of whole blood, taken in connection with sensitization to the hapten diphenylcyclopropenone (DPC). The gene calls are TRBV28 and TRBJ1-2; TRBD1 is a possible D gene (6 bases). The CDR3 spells CASSLPGARGYTF. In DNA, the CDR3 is TGTGCCAGCAGTTTGCCAGGGGCGCGTGGCTACACCTTC.